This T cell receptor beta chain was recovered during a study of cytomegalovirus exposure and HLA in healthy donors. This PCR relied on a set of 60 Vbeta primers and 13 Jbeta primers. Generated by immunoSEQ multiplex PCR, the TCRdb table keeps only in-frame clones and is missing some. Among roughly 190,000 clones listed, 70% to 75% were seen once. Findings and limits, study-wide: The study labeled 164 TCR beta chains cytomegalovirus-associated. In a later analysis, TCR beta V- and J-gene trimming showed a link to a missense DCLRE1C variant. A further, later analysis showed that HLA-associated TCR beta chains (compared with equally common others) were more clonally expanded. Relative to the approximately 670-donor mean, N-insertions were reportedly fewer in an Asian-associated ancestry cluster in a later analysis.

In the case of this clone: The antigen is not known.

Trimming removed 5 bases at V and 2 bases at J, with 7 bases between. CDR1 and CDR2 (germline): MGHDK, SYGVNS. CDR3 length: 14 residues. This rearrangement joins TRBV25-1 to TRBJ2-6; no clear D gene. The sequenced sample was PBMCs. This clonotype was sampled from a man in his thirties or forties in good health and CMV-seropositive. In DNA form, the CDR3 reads TGTGCCAGCAGTCTTACGGCTGGGGCCAACGTCCTGACTTTC. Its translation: CASSLTAGANVLTF.